The rows below give T cell receptor beta chains drawn from one sample of a study of glioma-infiltrating T cells. TCRdb re-analysed the multiplex PCR reads in MiXCR, keeping a single row per CDR3 protein. The top ten clones hold around two fifths of a sample with some 93,000 distinct CDR3 sequences, roughly 39% of them seen once. The sample taken for sequencing was glioma tissue, nonneoplastic brain tissue, or PBMCs (not recorded which). The source of these receptors is a human donor with low-grade glioma or glioblastoma, undergoing nonglioma brain surgery, or in good health (not recorded which). Each CDR3 is given with its conserved first and last residue. The D gene is left open where the match is weak. Clone size is stated in some rows and not others, as once, few, many or a class when expanded.

d_call,j_call,v_call,clone_size,cdr3_aa,cdr3_nt
NA,TRBJ1-1,TRBV6-1,NA,CASSVVGNNEAFF,TGTGCCAGCAGTGTGGTAGGGAACAATGAAGCTTTCTTC
NA,TRBJ2-7,TRBV7-2,many,CASSLGRNSYEQYF,TGTGCCAGCAGCTTAGGGAGGAACAGCTACGAGCAGTACTTC
TRBD1,TRBJ2-3,TRBV6-6,NA,CASSYFPKTGVTDTQYF,TGTGCCAGCAGTTACTTTCCCAAGACAGGGGTGACAGATACGCAGTATTTT
NA,TRBJ2-1,TRBV28,NA,CASSFVVGSSYEQFF,TGTGCCAGCAGTTTCGTCGTCGGGTCCTCCTATGAGCAGTTCTTC
NA,TRBJ1-3,TRBV12-3/TRBV12-4,many,CASSSQLSSGNTIYF,TGTGCCAGCAGTTCCCAGCTCTCCTCTGGAAACACCATATATTTT
NA,TRBJ1-3,TRBV6-1,many,CASTPTETFFGNTIYF,TGTGCCAGCACCCCGACAGAAACGTTCTTTGGAAACACCATATATTTT
TRBD1,TRBJ1-5,TRBV20-1,many,CSARRQGALNQPQHF,TGCAGTGCTAGAAGACAGGGGGCCCTTAATCAGCCCCAGCATTTT
TRBD1,TRBJ2-3,TRBV29-1,many,CSVAQGSDTQYF,TGCAGCGTCGCACAGGGGTCCGATACGCAGTATTTT
NA,TRBJ1-1,TRBV10-3,many,CAISPEGLNTEAFF,TGTGCCATTTCTCCGGAGGGGCTGAACACTGAAGCTTTCTTT
TRBD2,TRBJ2-7,TRBV7-2,many,CASSLYASGGKYEQYF,TGTGCCAGCAGCTTATACGCTAGCGGGGGGAAGTACGAGCAGTACTTC
TRBD2,TRBJ2-1,TRBV6-1,NA,CASSPLTSGGGDEQFF,TGTGCCAGCAGTCCCCTCACTAGCGGGGGGGGAGATGAGCAGTTCTTC
NA,TRBJ2-5,TRBV6-1,many,CASSPSEDLYQETQYF,TGTGCCAGCAGTCCTTCGGAAGATTTGTACCAAGAGACCCAGTACTTC
NA,TRBJ2-7,TRBV5-6,NA,CASSTRDNRRPGQYF,TGTGCCAGCAGCACCCGGGACAACCGTCGCCCAGGGCAGTACTTC
NA,TRBJ2-7,TRBV28,many,CASSPRTVTYEQYF,TGTGCCAGCAGTCCAAGGACAGTCACCTACGAGCAGTACTTC
NA,TRBJ2-5,TRBV11-2,few,CASSRRQQETQYF,TGTGCCAGCAGCCGGAGACAACAAGAGACCCAGTACTTC
TRBD1,TRBJ1-4,TRBV3-1,many,CASSQRDRAEKLFF,TGTGCCAGCAGCCAGCGGGACAGGGCTGAAAAACTGTTTTTT
TRBD2,TRBJ2-1,TRBV6-2/TRBV6-3,NA,CASRTSGSYEQFF,TGTGCCAGCCGGACTAGCGGGAGTTATGAGCAGTTCTTC
TRBD1,TRBJ1-3,TRBV5-1,few,CASSPQPTGEGNTIYF,TGCGCCAGCAGCCCCCAACCGACAGGGGAGGGAAACACCATATATTTT
NA,TRBJ2-5,TRBV6-1,NA,CSSIPPGGSKETQYF,TGTTCCAGCATTCCCCCCGGAGGTTCGAAAGAGACCCAGTACTTC
NA,TRBJ2-1,TRBV5-1,NA,CASITGQSSLYNEQFF,TGCGCCAGCATCACAGGACAAAGTTCCCTTTACAATGAGCAGTTCTTC
NA,TRBJ2-3,TRBV5-4,NA,CASSLAGVPASTDTQYF,TGTGCCAGCAGCTTGGCGGGGGTCCCCGCTAGCACAGATACGCAGTATTTT
NA,TRBJ2-1,TRBV6-2/TRBV6-3,many,CASSTSDAKAYNEQFF,TGTGCCAGCAGTACCTCGGACGCGAAAGCCTACAATGAGCAGTTCTTC
TRBD1,TRBJ1-3,TRBV4-1,many,CASSQGSGGAGNTIYF,TGCGCCAGCAGCCAAGGTTCAGGGGGCGCGGGAAACACCATATATTTT
NA,TRBJ1-2,TRBV2,NA,CASRGHGEYPYGYTF,TGTGCCAGCAGAGGACATGGGGAGTACCCCTATGGCTACACCTTC
TRBD1,TRBJ2-3,TRBV20-1,NA,CSAKTGLGGTDTQYF,TGCAGTGCCAAGACAGGGTTAGGGGGCACAGATACGCAGTATTTT
NA,TRBJ2-2,TRBV2,NA,CASSDGVARNTGELFF,TGTGCCAGCAGTGATGGGGTAGCGAGGAACACCGGGGAGCTGTTTTTT
NA,TRBJ2-5,TRBV18,many,CASSPSLETQYF,TGTGCCAGCTCCCCGAGTTTGGAGACCCAGTACTTC
NA,TRBJ2-1,TRBV6-4,many,CASSIERYNEQFF,TGTGCCAGCAGCATCGAGAGATACAATGAGCAGTTCTTC
TRBD1,TRBJ1-5,TRBV19,NA,CASSGTANQPQHF,TGTGCCAGTAGTGGGACAGCTAATCAGCCCCAGCATTTT
TRBD1,TRBJ1-2,TRBV25-1,many,CASSGQGGRNYGYTF,TGTGCCAGCAGTGGGCAGGGGGGACGTAACTATGGCTACACCTTC
NA,TRBJ1-6,TRBV7-2,many,CASSSQGGSPLHF,TGTGCCAGCAGCTCCCAGGGAGGTTCACCCCTCCACTTT
TRBD1,TRBJ1-1,TRBV18,many,CASSSGQITEAFF,TGTGCCAGCTCGTCGGGACAGATCACTGAAGCTTTCTTT
TRBD1,TRBJ2-3,TRBV28,many,CASSSLGTGLRTDTQYF,TGTGCCAGCAGTTCCTTAGGGACAGGACTACGCACAGATACGCAGTATTTT
NA,TRBJ2-7,TRBV28,many,CASSFVVGSSYEQYF,TGTGCCAGCAGTTTCGTCGTCGGGTCCTCCTACGAGCAGTACTTC
NA,TRBJ2-7,TRBV27,many,CASRGSSDDEQYF,TGTGCCAGCCGCGGCTCTAGCGACGACGAGCAGTACTTC
NA,TRBJ2-5,TRBV7-6,NA,CASSFGRMTQYF,TGTGCCAGCAGCTTCGGGAGAATGACCCAGTACTTC
NA,TRBJ2-1,TRBV7-2,many,CASSLAPLPYNEQFF,TGTGCCAGCAGCTTAGCCCCCCTTCCCTACAATGAGCAGTTCTTC
NA,TRBJ2-7,TRBV6-4,NA,CANQTGLPKNEQYF,TGCGCCAACCAGACCGGACTTCCGAAAAATGAGCAGTACTTC
NA,TRBJ1-1,TRBV7-2,NA,CASTPDVNTEASF,TGTGCCAGCACCCCAGATGTGAACACTGAAGCTTCCTTT
NA,TRBJ1-5,TRBV6-2/TRBV6-3,NA,CVNGQFSNQPQRF,TGTGTGAACGGACAGTTTAGCAATCAGCCCCAGCGTTTT
NA,TRBJ1-6,TRBV6-2/TRBV6-3,NA,CASGKTGSSPLHF,TGTGCCAGCGGAAAGACAGGATCATCACCCCTCCACTTT
NA,TRBJ2-1,TRBV15,many,CATGSTRGNEQFF,TGTGCCACGGGGTCTACTAGGGGCAATGAGCAGTTCTTC